This entry is about one T cell receptor beta chain. The CDR3 has 15 residues. V dropped 8 bases and J dropped 7 bases, with 21 bases sitting between them. The germline V gene encodes CDR1 PRHDT and CDR2 FYEKMQ (reference sequence). This record belongs to a study of response to subunit inactivated influenza vaccine. One entry per CDR3 protein results from TCRdb running MiXCR on the RT-PCR reads. The sample consists of some 200,000 distinct CDR3 sequences, over 9.5% of them appearing once. This sample was shared with a second study, whose subject was T cells expressing NK-cell markers. Turning to that study: Libraries used 5'RACE template switching adding universal primer site and UMIs.

Sequencing used CD8+ T cells sorted from PBMCs, obtained 11 to 12 days after vaccination. The genes are TRBV13 and TRBJ2-1, with D perhaps TRBD2 (5 bases). This clonotype was sampled from a man aged 50-59 years who received an inactivated influenza vaccine. The CDR3 bases are TGTGCCAGCGGGTCACAGTCGCTCTCGGGAAATGAGCAGTTCTTC. It is translated as CASGSQSLSGNEQFF.